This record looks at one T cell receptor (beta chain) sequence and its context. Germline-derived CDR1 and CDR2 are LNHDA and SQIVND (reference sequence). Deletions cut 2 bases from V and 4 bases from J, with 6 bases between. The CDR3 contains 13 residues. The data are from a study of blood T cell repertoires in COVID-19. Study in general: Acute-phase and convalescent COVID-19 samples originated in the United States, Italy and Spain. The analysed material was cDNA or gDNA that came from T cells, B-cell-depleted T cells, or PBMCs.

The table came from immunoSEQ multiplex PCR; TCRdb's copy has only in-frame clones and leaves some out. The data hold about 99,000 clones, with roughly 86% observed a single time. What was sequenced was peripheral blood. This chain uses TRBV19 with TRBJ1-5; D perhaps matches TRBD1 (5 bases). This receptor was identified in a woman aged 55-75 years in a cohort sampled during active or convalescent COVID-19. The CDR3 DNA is TGTGCCAGTAGTATAAAGGGGAATCAGCCCCAGCATTTT. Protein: CASSIKGNQPQHF.